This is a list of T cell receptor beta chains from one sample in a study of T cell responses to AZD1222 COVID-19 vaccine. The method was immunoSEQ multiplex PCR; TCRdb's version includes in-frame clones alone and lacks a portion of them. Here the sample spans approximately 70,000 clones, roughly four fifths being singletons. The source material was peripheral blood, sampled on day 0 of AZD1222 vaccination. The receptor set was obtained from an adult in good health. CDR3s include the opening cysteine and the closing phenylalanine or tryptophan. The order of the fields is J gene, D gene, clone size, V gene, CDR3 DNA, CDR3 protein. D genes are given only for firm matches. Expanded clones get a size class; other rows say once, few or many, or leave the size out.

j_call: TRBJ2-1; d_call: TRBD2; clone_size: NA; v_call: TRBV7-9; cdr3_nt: TGTGCCAGCAGCTTAGGGATAGCGGGGGACAATGAGCAGTTCTTC; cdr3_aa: CASSLGIAGDNEQFF
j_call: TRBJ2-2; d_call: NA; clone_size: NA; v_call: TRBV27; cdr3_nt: TGTGCCAGCAGCCGGCCCGGCACCGGGGAGCTGTTTTTT; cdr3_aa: CASSRPGTGELFF
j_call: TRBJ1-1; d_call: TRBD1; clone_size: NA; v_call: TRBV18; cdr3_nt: TGTGCCAGCTCACCACCACTGGCAGGGGGGGCCACTGAAGCTTTCTTT; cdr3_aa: CASSPPLAGGATEAFF
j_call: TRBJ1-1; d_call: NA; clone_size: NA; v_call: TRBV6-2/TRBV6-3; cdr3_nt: TGTGCCAGCAGTACCATGGACACTGAAGCTTTCTTT; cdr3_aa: CASSTMDTEAFF
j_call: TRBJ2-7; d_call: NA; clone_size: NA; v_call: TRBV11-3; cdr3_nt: TGTGCCAGCAGCTTAACTACGATCGGGGTACCGTACGAGCAGTACTTC; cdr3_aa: CASSLTTIGVPYEQYF
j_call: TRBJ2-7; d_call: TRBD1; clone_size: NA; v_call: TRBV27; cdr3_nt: TGTGCCAGCAGTTTATACAGGGGCTACGAGCAGTACTTC; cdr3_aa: CASSLYRGYEQYF
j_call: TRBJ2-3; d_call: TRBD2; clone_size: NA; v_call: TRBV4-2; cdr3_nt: TGTGCCAGCAGCCAAGATGGCCTAGCGGGGGGAGATACGCAGTATTTT; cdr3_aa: CASSQDGLAGGDTQYF
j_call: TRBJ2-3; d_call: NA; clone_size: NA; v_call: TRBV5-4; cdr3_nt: TGTGCCAGCAGCCCGGGCGGCTCACTAAGCACAGATACGCAGTATTTT; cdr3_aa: CASSPGGSLSTDTQYF
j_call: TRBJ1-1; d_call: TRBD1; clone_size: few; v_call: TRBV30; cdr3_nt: TGTGCCTGGAGTCACACAGGGGACACTGAAGCTTTCTTT; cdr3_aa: CAWSHTGDTEAFF
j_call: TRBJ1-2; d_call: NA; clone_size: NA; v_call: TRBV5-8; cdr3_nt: TGTGCCAGCACCATCCGGACAGCCTGGATTTACTATGGCTACACCTTC; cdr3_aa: CASTIRTAWIYYGYTF
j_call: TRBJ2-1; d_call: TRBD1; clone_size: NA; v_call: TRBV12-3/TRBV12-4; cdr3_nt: TGTGCCAGCAGCCAGGACAGGTCCAATGAGCAGTTCTTC; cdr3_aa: CASSQDRSNEQFF
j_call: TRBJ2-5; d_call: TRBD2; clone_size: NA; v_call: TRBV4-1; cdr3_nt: TGCGCCAGCAGCCAAGAGACTAGCGGGGCGGCCCAGTACTTC; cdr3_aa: CASSQETSGAAQYF
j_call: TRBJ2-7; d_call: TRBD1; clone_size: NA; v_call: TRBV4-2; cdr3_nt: TGTGCCAGCAGCCCGGGACAGGGGAACGAGCAGTACTTC; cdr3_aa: CASSPGQGNEQYF
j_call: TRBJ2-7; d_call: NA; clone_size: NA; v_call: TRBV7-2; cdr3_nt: TGTGCCAGCAGCTGGGACAACTACGAGCAGTACTTC; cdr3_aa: CASSWDNYEQYF
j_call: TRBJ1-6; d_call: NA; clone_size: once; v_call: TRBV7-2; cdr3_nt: TGTGCCAGCAGCTTAGAAATCGCCAGCGGAAATTCACCCCTCCACTTT; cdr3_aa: CASSLEIASGNSPLHF
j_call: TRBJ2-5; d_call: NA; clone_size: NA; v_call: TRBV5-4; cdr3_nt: TGTGCCAGCAGCTTGGAGGGGGACCAAGAGACCCAGTACTTC; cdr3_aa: CASSLEGDQETQYF
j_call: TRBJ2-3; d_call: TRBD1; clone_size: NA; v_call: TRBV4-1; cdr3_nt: TGCGCCAGCAGCCGGACAGGGGTCACAGATACGCAGTATTTT; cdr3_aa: CASSRTGVTDTQYF
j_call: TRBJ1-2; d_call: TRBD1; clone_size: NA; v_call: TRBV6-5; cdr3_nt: TGTGCCAGCAGTTACGGGACAGGGGGCTATGGCTACACCTTC; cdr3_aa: CASSYGTGGYGYTF
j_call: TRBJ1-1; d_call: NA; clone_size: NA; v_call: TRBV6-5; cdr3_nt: TGTGCCAGCACCCAGGTGGCCGGAACTGAAGCTTTCTTT; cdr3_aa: CASTQVAGTEAFF
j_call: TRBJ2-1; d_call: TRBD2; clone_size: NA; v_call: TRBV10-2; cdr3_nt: TGCGCCAGCAGTGAGTCGACCACCCCGGGACTAGCGGACAATGAGCAGTTCTTC; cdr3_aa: CASSESTTPGLADNEQFF
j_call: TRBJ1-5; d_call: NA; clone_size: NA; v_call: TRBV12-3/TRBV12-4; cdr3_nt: TGTGCCAGCAGTCGAAATAGCAATCAGCCCCAGCATTTT; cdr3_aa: CASSRNSNQPQHF
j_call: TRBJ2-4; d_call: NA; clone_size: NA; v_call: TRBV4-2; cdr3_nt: TGTGCCAGCAGCTCCCCGGACGTAGCCAAAAACATTCAGTACTTC; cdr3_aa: CASSSPDVAKNIQYF
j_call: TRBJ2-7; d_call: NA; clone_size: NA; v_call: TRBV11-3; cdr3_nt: TGTGCCAGCAGCTTAGAAGCCGGGAGACCCTACGAGCAGTACTTC; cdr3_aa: CASSLEAGRPYEQYF
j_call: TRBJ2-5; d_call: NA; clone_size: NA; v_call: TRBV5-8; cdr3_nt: TGTGCCAGCAGCCCTTTGGGGCCACAAGAGACCCAGTACTTC; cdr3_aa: CASSPLGPQETQYF
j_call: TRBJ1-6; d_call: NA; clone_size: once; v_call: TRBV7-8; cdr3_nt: TGTGCCAGCAGCTTAGGGCAGATTAATTCACCCCTCCACTTT; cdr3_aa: CASSLGQINSPLHF
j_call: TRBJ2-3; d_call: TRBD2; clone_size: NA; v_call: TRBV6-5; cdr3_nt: TGTGCCAGCAGTCCCCGGGGGGGGAGCACAGATACGCAGTATTTT; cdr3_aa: CASSPRGGSTDTQYF
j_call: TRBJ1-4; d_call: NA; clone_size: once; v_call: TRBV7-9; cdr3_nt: TGTGCCAGCAGCTTAGCCCGGGGGGCAAATAATGAAAAACTGTTTTTT; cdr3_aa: CASSLARGANNEKLFF
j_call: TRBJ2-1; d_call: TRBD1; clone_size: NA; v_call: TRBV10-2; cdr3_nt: TGCGCCAGCACGGCGGGACAGGGCTCCTACAATGAGCAGTTCTTC; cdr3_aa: CASTAGQGSYNEQFF
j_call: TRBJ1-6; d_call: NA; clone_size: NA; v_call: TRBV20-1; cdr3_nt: TGCAGTGCTAGTGACCATTCTGATAATTCACCCCTCCACTTT; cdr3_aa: CSASDHSDNSPLHF
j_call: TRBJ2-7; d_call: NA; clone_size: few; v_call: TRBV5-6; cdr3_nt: TGTGCCAGCAGCGCAGGGGTTCTGTCCTACGAGCAGTACTTC; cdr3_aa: CASSAGVLSYEQYF
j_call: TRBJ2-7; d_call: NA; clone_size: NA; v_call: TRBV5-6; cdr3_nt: TGTGCCAGCAGCCTCTCAAGGGGACTCGTCGATTTC; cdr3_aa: CASSLSRGLVDF
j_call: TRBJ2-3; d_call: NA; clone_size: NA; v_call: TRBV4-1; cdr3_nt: TGCGCCAGCAGGGGAATTGGGTCCACAGATACGCAGTATTTT; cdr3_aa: CASRGIGSTDTQYF
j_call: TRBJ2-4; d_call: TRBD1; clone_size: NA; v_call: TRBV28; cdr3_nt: TGTGCCAGCAGTCGACAGGGTTTCGATCAGGACATTCAGTACTTC; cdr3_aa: CASSRQGFDQDIQYF
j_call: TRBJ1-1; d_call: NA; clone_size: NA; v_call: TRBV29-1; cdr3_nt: TGCAGCGTTCCGTCGACAGGTAACACTGAAGCTTTCTTT; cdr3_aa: CSVPSTGNTEAFF
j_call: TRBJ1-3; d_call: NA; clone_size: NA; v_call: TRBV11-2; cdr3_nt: TGTGCCAGCAGCTCCTCTGTCCTCTCTGGAAACACCATATATTTT; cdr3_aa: CASSSSVLSGNTIYF
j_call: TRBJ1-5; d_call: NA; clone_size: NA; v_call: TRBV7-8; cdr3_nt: TGTGCCAGCAGCTTAGGCAGGGGTGGGCAGCCCCAGCATTTT; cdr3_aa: CASSLGRGGQPQHF
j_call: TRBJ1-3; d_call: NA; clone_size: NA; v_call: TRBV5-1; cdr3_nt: TGCGCCAGCAGCTTGGGCGGGGGTGACTCTGGAAACACCATATATTTT; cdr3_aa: CASSLGGGDSGNTIYF
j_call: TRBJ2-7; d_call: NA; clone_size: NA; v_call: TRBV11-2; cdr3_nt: TGTGCCAGCAGCCCCGGAGGGCACGAGCAGTACTTC; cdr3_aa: CASSPGGHEQYF
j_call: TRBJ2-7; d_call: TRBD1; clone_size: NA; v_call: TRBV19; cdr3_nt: TGTGCCAGTAGTTCTTGGGGGTCATCCGGGACAGGGGGCTACGAGCAGTACTTC; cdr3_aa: CASSSWGSSGTGGYEQYF
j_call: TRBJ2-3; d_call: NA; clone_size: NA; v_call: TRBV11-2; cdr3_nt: TGTGCCAGCAGCTTGGGGGCAGGCAGCACAGATACGCAGTATTTT; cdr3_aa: CASSLGAGSTDTQYF
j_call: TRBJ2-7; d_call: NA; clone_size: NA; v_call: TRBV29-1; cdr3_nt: TGCAGCGTTGGGGTTTACAGGGACCGGACCTACGAGCAGTACTTC; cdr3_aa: CSVGVYRDRTYEQYF
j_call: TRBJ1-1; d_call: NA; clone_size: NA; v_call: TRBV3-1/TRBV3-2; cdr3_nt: TGTGCCAGCAGGTCGGGACAGAACACTGAAGCTTTCTTT; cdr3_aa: CASRSGQNTEAFF
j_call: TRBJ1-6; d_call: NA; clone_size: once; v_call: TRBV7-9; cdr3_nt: TGTGCCAGCAGCTTAGGGTGGCTGAGTTCACCCCTCCACTTT; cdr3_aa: CASSLGWLSSPLHF
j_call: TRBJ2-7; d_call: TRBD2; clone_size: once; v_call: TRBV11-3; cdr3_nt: TGTGCCAGCAGCTCCGGGGGGGCCGGTTACGAGCAGTACTTC; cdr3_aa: CASSSGGAGYEQYF
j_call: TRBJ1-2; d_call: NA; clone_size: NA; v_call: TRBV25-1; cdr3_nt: TGTGCCAGCATTTCTCAGGGGTATGGCTACACCTTC; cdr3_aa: CASISQGYGYTF
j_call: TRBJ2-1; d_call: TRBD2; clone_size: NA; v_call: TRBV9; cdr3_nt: TGTGCCAGCAGCGTAGAGCGGGGGAGGGAGCAGTTCTTC; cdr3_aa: CASSVERGREQFF
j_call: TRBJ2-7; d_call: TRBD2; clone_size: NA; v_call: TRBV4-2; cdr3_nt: TGTGCCAGCAGCCATAATGGCGGGGGGCCGAGTCGAGAGCAGTACTTC; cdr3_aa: CASSHNGGGPSREQYF
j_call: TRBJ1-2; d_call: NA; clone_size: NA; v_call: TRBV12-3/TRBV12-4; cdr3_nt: TGTGCCAGCAGCCTAGGGACGGGGGTACGGGTCTTCTTC; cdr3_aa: CASSLGTGVRVFF
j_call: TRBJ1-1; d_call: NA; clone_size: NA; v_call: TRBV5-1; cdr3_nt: TGCGCCAGCAGCTTCACAGGTTCGGAGAACACTGAAGCTTTCTTT; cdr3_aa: CASSFTGSENTEAFF
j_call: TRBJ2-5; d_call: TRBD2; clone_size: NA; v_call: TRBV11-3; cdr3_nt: TGTGCCAGCAGCCCACGTCCCGGGACTAGCGGGGTTAGCGAGACCCAGTACTTC; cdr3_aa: CASSPRPGTSGVSETQYF
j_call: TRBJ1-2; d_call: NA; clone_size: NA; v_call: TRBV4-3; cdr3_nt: TGCGCCAGCAGCCAAGATAGGGACACCGGACTCTATGGCTACACCTTC; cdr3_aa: CASSQDRDTGLYGYTF
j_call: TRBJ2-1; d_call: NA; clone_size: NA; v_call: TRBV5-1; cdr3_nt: TGCGCCAGCAGCGCCGGGGCCTCCTACAATGAGCAGTTCTTC; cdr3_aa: CASSAGASYNEQFF
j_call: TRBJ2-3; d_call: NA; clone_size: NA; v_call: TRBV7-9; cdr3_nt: TGTGCCAGCAGATCCGCTAGCGTATCTAGCACAGATACGCAGTATTTT; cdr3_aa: CASRSASVSSTDTQYF
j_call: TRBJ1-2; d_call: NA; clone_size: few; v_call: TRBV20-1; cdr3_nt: TGCAGTGCTAGTGGTAGGAGGTTAGCTAACTATGGCTACACCTTC; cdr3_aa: CSASGRRLANYGYTF
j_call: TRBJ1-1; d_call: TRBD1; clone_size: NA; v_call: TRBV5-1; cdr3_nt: TGCGCCAGCAGCATATGGACAGGGGGCGGCGAAACTGAAGCTTTCTTT; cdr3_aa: CASSIWTGGGETEAFF
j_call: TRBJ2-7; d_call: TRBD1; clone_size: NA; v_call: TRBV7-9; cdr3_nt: TGTGCCAGCAGCTCCCGGGACAGGGACCACTACGAGCAGTACTTC; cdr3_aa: CASSSRDRDHYEQYF
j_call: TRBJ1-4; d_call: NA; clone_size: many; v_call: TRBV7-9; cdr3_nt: TGTGCCAGCAGCCCGGGACGGATTAATGAAAAACTGTTTTTT; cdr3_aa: CASSPGRINEKLFF